This entry lists 27 T cell receptor beta chains sequenced from one sample in a study of cytomegalovirus exposure and HLA in healthy donors. 13 Jbeta primers and 60 Vbeta primers were used for the PCR. Clones were sequenced by immunoSEQ multiplex PCR, and TCRdb holds only the in-frame ones, with some missing. Here the sample spans over 120,000 clones, around 75% being singletons. Sequenced material: PBMCs. Receptor source: a woman in her twenties or thirties in good health and CMV-seronegative.

CDR3: CAWIIQGAGTEAFF. The CDR3, as DNA: TGTGCCTGGATCATACAGGGGGCGGGAACTGAAGCTTTCTTT. The V gene is TRBV30, the J gene TRBJ1-1; TRBD1 matches 9 bases. CDR3 length equals 14 residues. Per germline, CDR1 GTSNPN and CDR2 SVGIG (reference sequence). The V segment lost 4 bases and the J segment 5 bases; nucleotides outside the gene matches: 8.

For the CDR3, the DNA is TGTGCCAGCAGCTATGGACAGGGGACCTCACCCCTCCACTTT. Translation gives CASSYGQGTSPLHF. This rearrangement joins TRBV7-9 to TRBJ1-6; 9 positions agree with TRBD1. This CDR3 region has 14 residues. Germline V lookup: CDR1 SEHNR, CDR2 FQNEAQ (reference sequence). V shed 4 bases, J shed 10 bases, and the junction held 5 bases outside the gene matches.

The CDR3 DNA sequence: TGTGCCAGCAGCTTAGTTACGTCTACCTCGCATGGCTACACCTTC. This translates into CASSLVTSTSHGYTF. The chain employs TRBV7-2 and TRBJ1-2; D remains unclear. The V and J ends lost 1 base and 6 bases respectively, with 15 bases between them. This CDR3 spans 15 amino acids. Germline CDR1 SGHTA, CDR2 FQGNSA.

The sample holds a few counts of this clone. This chain uses TRBV2 with TRBJ1-1; D unclear. Germline-derived CDR1 and CDR2 are SNHLY and FYNNEI. This CDR3 contains 12 residues. V was shortened by 5 bases and J by 10 bases, with 14 bases between the two germline ends. CDR3 DNA: TGTGCCAGCAGTCCGTTCGCACCCGGAGCTTTCTTT. Amino acid sequence: CASSPFAPGAFF.

The V call is TRBV11-2, the J call TRBJ2-3, with 9 positions matching TRBD2. V shed 2 bases and J 2 bases; nucleotides not matched to a gene: 2. This CDR3 is 15 amino acids long. Germline CDR1 SGHAT, CDR2 FQNNGV. The CDR3 coding sequence is TGTGCCAGCAGCTTACGCGGGGGGGCCACAGATACGCAGTATTTT. This codes for CASSLRGGATDTQYF.

The table lists this clone with a few counts. V usage is TRBV7-6 and J usage is TRBJ1-4, with TRBD1 identical over 8 bases. CDR3 length: 14 amino acids. Trimming at V came to 5 bases and at J to 6 bases, leaving 5 bases not matched to a gene. Germline V lookup: CDR1 SGHVS, CDR2 FNYEAQ. The CDR3, as DNA: TGTGCCAGCAGCCAAGACAGGGGTGATGAAAAACTGTTTTTT. This translates into CASSQDRGDEKLFF.

V is TRBV18 and J is TRBJ1-4; 7 bases agree with TRBD1. CDR1 is KGHSH and CDR2 is LQKENI in the germline V gene. This CDR3 is built from 14 residues. V gave up 3 bases and J gave up 8 bases; unmatched junction bases: 6. The CDR3 region is CASSPRRQGEKLFF. In nucleotides, the CDR3 is TGTGCCAGCTCACCGCGACGACAGGGAGAAAAACTGTTTTTT.

The CDR3 here is CASSRGTGRGTQYF. The DNA of the CDR3 is TGTGCCAGCAGCCGCGGGACAGGAAGAGGGACCCAGTACTTC. This chain links TRBV7-2 with TRBJ2-5; TRBD1 aligns across 8 bases. This CDR3 comprises 14 residues. Trimming cost V 5 bases and J 7 bases; bases outside gene matches: 9. Germline lookup yields CDR1 SGHTA and CDR2 FQGNSA.

The chain links TRBV19 to TRBJ1-5; 8 nucleotides align to TRBD1. The germline gives CDR1 LNHDA, CDR2 SQIVND (reference sequence). V trimming: 4 bases; J trimming: 6 bases; junction bases outside the gene matches: 8. CDR3 length equals 15 residues. The CDR3 DNA reads as TGTGCCAGTAGTAACGGACAGGGAGGGACTCAGCCCCAGCATTTT. This translates into CASSNGQGGTQPQHF.

The chain carries TRBV7-8 and TRBJ1-4, with TRBD1 matching over 7 bases. The germline CDR1 and CDR2 sequences are SGHVS and FQNEAQ. The CDR3 sequence is 15 residues long. Trimming at V came to 1 base and at J to 1 base, leaving 0 bases not matched to a gene. The CDR3: CASSLDRGTNEKLFF. CDR3 DNA sequence: TGTGCCAGCAGCTTAGACAGGGGAACTAATGAAAAACTGTTTTTT.

The chain couples TRBV6-5 to TRBJ2-7, with D possibly TRBD1 on 5 matching bases. V was pared by 7 bases and J by 7 bases, with 17 bases between. CDR1 and CDR2 from the germline V gene are MNHEY and SVGAGI. The CDR3 has 13 amino acids. Written as DNA, the CDR3 is TGTGCCAGCAAATGGGGCAGGGTGGGTGAGCAGTACTTC. Translation: CASKWGRVGEQYF.

The chain is built from TRBV5-1 and TRBJ2-3, with D possibly TRBD1 on 6 matching bases. The CDR3 runs 11 residues. V was pared by 0 bases and J by 14 bases, with 10 bases between. Germline V lookup: CDR1 SGHRS, CDR2 YFSETQ. The CDR3 DNA sequence: TGCGCCAGCAGCTTGGCAGGGGCCTTGTATTTT. It codes for CASSLAGALYF.

The chain combines TRBV5-4 with TRBJ1-2; D unresolved. This CDR3 is 12 amino acids long. V was shortened by 1 base and J by 8 bases, with 9 bases between the two germline ends. In germline, CDR1 is SGHNT, CDR2 YYREEE (reference sequence). The CDR3 here is CASSLRRVGYTF. CDR3 nucleotides: TGTGCCAGCAGCTTGAGGAGGGTAGGCTACACCTTC. The variable domain in full, with the rest retrieved from reference TRBV5-4 and TRBJ1-2, is ETGVTQSPTHLIKTRGQQVTLRCSSQSGHNTVSWYQQALGQGPQFIFQYYREEENGRGNFPPRFSGLQFPNYSSELNVNALELDDSALYLCASSLRRVGYTFGSGTRLTVV.

The rearrangement joins TRBV6-5 to TRBJ1-3; D not certain. This CDR3 is 15 amino acids long. Per germline, CDR1 MNHEY and CDR2 SVGAGI. Trimming stripped 2 bases from V and 0 bases from J, with 8 bases between. The CDR3 DNA reads TGTGCCAGCAGTTACGGGCGGGACTCTGGAAACACCATATATTTT. It codes for CASSYGRDSGNTIYF.

This clone has only one observation. The chain recombines TRBV30 with TRBJ2-3; TRBD2 aligns across 11 bases. The CDR3 extends over 14 amino acids. Germline V lookup: CDR1 GTSNPN, CDR2 SVGIG (reference sequence). The trim removed 5 bases at V and 4 bases at J, leaving 5 bases unmatched. CDR3 region: CAWQTSGSADTQYF. DNA of the CDR3: TGTGCCTGGCAAACTAGCGGGAGCGCAGATACGCAGTATTTT.

This clone was seen more than once but under ten times. V and J are TRBV10-3 and TRBJ2-6, with D unclear. The CDR3 consists of 17 residues. The germline gives CDR1 ENHRY, CDR2 SYGVKD. The germline V and J ends were trimmed by 3 bases and 1 base, with 13 bases remaining between them. CDR3 in amino acids: CAISDDGRQSGANVLTF. The CDR3, as DNA: TGTGCCATCAGTGACGATGGCCGTCAGTCTGGGGCCAACGTCCTGACTTTC.

This clone was seen a few times. The chain's CDR3 is CASSPDLTDTQYF. CDR3 coding DNA: TGTGCCAGCAGCCCCGACTTGACAGATACGCAGTATTTT. The rearrangement joins TRBV7-3 to TRBJ2-3; D is ambiguous. This CDR3 is built from 13 residues. Germline values: CDR1 SGHTA, CDR2 FQGTGA. The ends were cut back, 5 bases at V and 3 bases at J, with 9 bases in the middle.

This clone was observed a single time. The chain links TRBV15 to TRBJ1-1, with D unresolved. Germline V CDR1 and CDR2: LNHNV, YYDKDF (reference sequence). The CDR3 totals 15 residues. Between the trimmed V and J ends, which lost 1 base and 0 bases, there was a span of 9 bases. The CDR3 protein is CATSRAGSMNTEAFF. The CDR3 nucleotides read TGTGCCACCAGCAGAGCCGGTTCCATGAACACTGAAGCTTTCTTT.

There are a few counts of this clone. The rearrangement uses TRBV10-3 and TRBJ1-1; D is undetermined. CDR3 length equals 15 residues. V lost 4 bases and J 0 bases, leaving 12 bases between the germline ends. Germline CDR1 is ENHRY and CDR2 is SYGVKD. The CDR3 protein is CAISASDFMNTEAFF. CDR3 DNA: TGTGCCATCAGTGCGTCCGACTTCATGAACACTGAAGCTTTCTTT.

The sample holds one count of this clone. The rearrangement joins TRBV11-2 to TRBJ1-1; D uncertain. Germline V gene sequence: CDR1 SGHAT, CDR2 FQNNGV. V lost 4 bases and J 6 bases, leaving 18 bases between the germline ends. CDR3 length equals 15 residues. The CDR3 coding sequence is TGTGCCAGCAGCTCCAGCCTCGGGTTATACGCTGAAGCTTTCTTT. The encoded protein is CASSSSLGLYAEAFF.

The sample holds one count of this clone. The chain carries TRBV7-9 and TRBJ1-1; D not certain. Trimming took off 5 bases at V and 1 base at J, with 5 bases between the two ends. CDR3 length: 12 amino acids. From germline, CDR1 is SEHNR and CDR2 FQNEAQ (reference sequence). The CDR3 loop reads CASSVRNTEAFF. CDR3 in DNA: TGTGCCAGCAGCGTCCGGAACACTGAAGCTTTCTTT.

The rearrangement links TRBV6-5 to TRBJ2-2, with no clear D. V was shortened by 7 bases and J by 4 bases, with 16 bases between the two germline ends. The CDR3 has 15 amino acids. CDR1 and CDR2 from the germline V gene are MNHEY and SVGAGI. DNA for the CDR3: TGTGCCAGCAACGCCGCGTACGCCTCCACCGGGGAGCTGTTTTTT. Amino acids: CASNAAYASTGELFF.

The chain couples TRBV5-6 to TRBJ2-1; the match to TRBD1 covers 7 bases. Trimming removed 7 bases from V and 4 bases from J; junction bases left unmatched: 8. Germline V CDR1 and CDR2: SGHDT, YYEEEE. This CDR3 is built from 14 residues. The chain's CDR3 is CASYWTGGYNEQFF. CDR3 nucleotides: TGTGCCAGCTATTGGACAGGTGGATACAATGAGCAGTTCTTC. Full variable domain (rest looked up from reference TRBV5-6 and TRBJ2-1): DAGVTQSPTHLIKTRGQQVTLRCSPKSGHDTVSWYQQALGQGPQFIFQYYEEEERQRGNFPDRFSGHQFPNYSSELNVNALLLGDSALYLCASYWTGGYNEQFFGPGTRLTVL.

This chain joins TRBV7-9 and TRBJ1-2, with D tentatively TRBD1 (6 bases). CDR1 is SEHNR and CDR2 is FQNEAQ in the germline V gene (reference sequence). The CDR3 has 12 amino acids. Trimming took 5 bases from V and 5 from J, leaving 9 bases between them. The CDR3 DNA is TGTGCCAGCAGCCTTGGACAGTATGGCTACACCTTC. Amino acids: CASSLGQYGYTF.

The V and J genes are TRBV11-1 and TRBJ2-1, with D tentatively TRBD2 (5 bases). Germline V gene sequence: CDR1 SGHAT, CDR2 FQDESV (reference sequence). The CDR3 sequence is 14 residues long. V was clipped by 4 bases and J by 9 bases, with 16 bases between them. The CDR3 sequence is CASSSGVLRSEQFF. The CDR3 DNA follows: TGTGCCAGCAGCTCCGGGGTTTTAAGGAGTGAGCAGTTCTTC.

The CDR3 protein is CASSPLGGDEQYF. DNA for the CDR3: TGTGCCAGCAGCCCCTTAGGAGGGGACGAGCAGTACTTC. The chain recombines TRBV27 with TRBJ2-7; D is possibly TRBD2 (6 bases). The CDR3 contains 13 residues. Looked up from germline, CDR1 is MNHEY and CDR2 is SMNVEV (reference sequence). Deletions cut 6 bases from V and 5 bases from J, with 14 bases between.

Note on this clone: This CDR3 is also generated by other DNA sequences in the sample. The chain is built from TRBV4-3 and TRBJ1-2; 7 nucleotides agree with TRBD1. V shed 0 bases, J shed 8 bases, and the junction held 6 bases outside the gene matches. Germline CDR1 and CDR2: LGHNA and YSLEER. The CDR3 spans 14 residues. The CDR3 here is CASSQDDRAGGYTF. The CDR3 DNA is TGCGCCAGCAGCCAAGACGACAGGGCGGGGGGCTACACCTTC.